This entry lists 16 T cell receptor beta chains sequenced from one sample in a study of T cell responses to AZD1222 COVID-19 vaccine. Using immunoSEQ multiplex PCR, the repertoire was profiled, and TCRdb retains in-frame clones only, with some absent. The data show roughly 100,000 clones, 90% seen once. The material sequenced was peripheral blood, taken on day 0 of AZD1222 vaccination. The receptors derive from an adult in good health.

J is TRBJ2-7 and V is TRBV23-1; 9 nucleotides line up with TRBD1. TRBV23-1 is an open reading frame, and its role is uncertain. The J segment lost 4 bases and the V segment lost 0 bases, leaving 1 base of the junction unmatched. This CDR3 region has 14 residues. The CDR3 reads CASSQSDRGYEQYF. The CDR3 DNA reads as TGCGCCAGCAGTCAATCGGACAGGGGATACGAGCAGTACTTC.

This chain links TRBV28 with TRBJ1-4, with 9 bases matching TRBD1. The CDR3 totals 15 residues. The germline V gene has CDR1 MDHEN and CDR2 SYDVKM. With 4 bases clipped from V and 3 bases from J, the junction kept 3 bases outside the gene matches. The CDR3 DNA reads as TGTGCCAGCAGTTCCACAGGGGGCTCTAATGAAAAACTGTTTTTT. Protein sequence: CASSSTGGSNEKLFF.

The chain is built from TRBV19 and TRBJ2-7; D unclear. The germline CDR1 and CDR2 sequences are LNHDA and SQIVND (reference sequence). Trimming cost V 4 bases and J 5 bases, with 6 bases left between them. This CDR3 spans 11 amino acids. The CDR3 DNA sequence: TGTGCCAGTAGTAACCGGAACGAGCAGTACTTC. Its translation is CASSNRNEQYF. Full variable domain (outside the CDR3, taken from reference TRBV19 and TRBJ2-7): DGGITQSPKYLFRKEGQNVTLSCEQNLNHDAMYWYRQDPGQGLRLIYYSQIVNDFQKGDIAEGYSVSREKKESFPLTVTSAQKNPTAFYLCASSNRNEQYFGPGTRLTVT.

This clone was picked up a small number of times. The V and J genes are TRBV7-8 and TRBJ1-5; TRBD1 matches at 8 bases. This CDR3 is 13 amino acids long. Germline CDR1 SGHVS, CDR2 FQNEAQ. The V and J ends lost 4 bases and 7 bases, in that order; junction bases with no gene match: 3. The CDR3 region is CASSSGGRQPQHF. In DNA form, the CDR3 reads TGTGCCAGCAGCTCAGGGGGCAGGCAGCCCCAGCATTTT. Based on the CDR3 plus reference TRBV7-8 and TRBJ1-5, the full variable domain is GAGVSQSPRYKVAKRGQDVALRCDPISGHVSLFWYQQALGQGPEFLTYFQNEAQLDKSGLPSDRFFAERPEGSVSTLKIQRTQQEDSAVYLCASSSGGRQPQHFGDGTRLSIL.

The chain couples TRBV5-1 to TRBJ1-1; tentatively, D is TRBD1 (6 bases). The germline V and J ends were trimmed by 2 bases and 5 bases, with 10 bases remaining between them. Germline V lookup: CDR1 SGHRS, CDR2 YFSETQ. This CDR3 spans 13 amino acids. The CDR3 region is CASSLPRGTEAFF. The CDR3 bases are TGCGCCAGCAGCTTACCCAGGGGTACTGAAGCTTTCTTT. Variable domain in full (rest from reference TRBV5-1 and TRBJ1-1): KAGVTQTPRYLIKTRGQQVTLSCSPISGHRSVSWYQQTPGQGLQFLFEYFSETQRNKGNFPGRFSGRQFSNSRSEMNVSTLELGDSALYLCASSLPRGTEAFFGQGTRLTVV.

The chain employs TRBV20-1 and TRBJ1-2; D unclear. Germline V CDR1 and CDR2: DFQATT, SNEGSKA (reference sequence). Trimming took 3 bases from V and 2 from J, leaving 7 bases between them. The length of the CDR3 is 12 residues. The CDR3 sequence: CSASIGNYGYTF. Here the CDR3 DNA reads TGCAGTGCTAGTATTGGGAACTATGGCTACACCTTC.

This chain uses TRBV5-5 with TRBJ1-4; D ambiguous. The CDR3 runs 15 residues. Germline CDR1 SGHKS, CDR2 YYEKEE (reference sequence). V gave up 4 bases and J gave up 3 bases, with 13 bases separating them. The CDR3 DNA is TGTGCCAGCAGCCACCAGTCGGCTCCTAATGAAAAACTGTTTTTT. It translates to CASSHQSAPNEKLFF.

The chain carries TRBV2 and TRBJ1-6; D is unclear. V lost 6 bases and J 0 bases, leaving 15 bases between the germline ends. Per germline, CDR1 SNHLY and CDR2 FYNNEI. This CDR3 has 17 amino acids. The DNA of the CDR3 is TGTGCCAGCAGCGCCCTCGGCGGGTACTCCTATAATTCACCCCTCCACTTT. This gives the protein CASSALGGYSYNSPLHF.

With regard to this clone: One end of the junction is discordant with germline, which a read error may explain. CDR3 region: CASSSNSGTRF. In DNA form, the CDR3 reads TGTGCCAGCAGCTCTAACTCCGGGACCAGGTTC. The chain is built from TRBV6-5 and TRBJ2-7; D possibly uses TRBD1 or TRBD2 (5 bases each). The CDR3 spans 11 residues. CDR1 is MNHEY, CDR2 SVGAGI, per germline.

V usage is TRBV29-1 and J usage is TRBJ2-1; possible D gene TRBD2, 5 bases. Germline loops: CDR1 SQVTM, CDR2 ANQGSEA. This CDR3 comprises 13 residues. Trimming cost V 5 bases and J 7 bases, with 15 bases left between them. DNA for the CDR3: TGCAGCGTTCCCGCGGACTCGTGGAATGAGCAGTTCTTC. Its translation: CSVPADSWNEQFF.

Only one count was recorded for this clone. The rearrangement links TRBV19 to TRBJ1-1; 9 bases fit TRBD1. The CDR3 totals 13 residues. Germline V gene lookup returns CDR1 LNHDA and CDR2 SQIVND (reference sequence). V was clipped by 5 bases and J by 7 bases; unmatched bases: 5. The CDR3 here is CASSPGQGIEAFF. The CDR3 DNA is TGTGCCAGTAGTCCGGGACAGGGCATTGAAGCTTTCTTT.

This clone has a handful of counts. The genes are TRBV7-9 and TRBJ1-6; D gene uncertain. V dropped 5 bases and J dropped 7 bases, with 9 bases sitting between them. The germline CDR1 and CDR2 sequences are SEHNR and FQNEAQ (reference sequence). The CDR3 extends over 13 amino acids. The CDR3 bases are TGTGCCAGCAGCACACGACACAATTCACCCCTCCACTTT. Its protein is CASSTRHNSPLHF.

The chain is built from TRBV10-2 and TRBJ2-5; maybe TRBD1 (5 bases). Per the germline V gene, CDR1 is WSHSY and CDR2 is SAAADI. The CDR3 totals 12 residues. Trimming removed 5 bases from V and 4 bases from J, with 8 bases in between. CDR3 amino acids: CASSPRVETQYF. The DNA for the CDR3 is TGCGCCAGCAGTCCCAGGGTAGAGACCCAGTACTTC.

The CDR3 is CASSQDLVSDAFF. The CDR3, as DNA: TGTGCCAGCAGCCAAGATTTGGTGTCGGACGCTTTCTTT. The rearrangement uses TRBV4-2 and TRBJ1-1; no firm D call. Germline CDR1 is LGHNA and CDR2 is YNFKEQ. The ends were cut back, 0 bases at V and 11 bases at J, with 13 bases in the middle. The CDR3 runs 13 residues.

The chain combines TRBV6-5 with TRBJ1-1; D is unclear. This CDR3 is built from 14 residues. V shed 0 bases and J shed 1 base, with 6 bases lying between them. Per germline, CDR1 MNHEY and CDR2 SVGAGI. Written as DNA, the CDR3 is TGTGCCAGCAGTTACTCTCCCCAGAACACTGAAGCTTTCTTT. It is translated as CASSYSPQNTEAFF.

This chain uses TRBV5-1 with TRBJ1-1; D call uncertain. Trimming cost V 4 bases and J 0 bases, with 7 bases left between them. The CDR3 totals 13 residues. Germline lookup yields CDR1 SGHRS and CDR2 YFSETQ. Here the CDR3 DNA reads TGCGCCAGCAGCGCGAGTATGAACACTGAAGCTTTCTTT. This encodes CASSASMNTEAFF.